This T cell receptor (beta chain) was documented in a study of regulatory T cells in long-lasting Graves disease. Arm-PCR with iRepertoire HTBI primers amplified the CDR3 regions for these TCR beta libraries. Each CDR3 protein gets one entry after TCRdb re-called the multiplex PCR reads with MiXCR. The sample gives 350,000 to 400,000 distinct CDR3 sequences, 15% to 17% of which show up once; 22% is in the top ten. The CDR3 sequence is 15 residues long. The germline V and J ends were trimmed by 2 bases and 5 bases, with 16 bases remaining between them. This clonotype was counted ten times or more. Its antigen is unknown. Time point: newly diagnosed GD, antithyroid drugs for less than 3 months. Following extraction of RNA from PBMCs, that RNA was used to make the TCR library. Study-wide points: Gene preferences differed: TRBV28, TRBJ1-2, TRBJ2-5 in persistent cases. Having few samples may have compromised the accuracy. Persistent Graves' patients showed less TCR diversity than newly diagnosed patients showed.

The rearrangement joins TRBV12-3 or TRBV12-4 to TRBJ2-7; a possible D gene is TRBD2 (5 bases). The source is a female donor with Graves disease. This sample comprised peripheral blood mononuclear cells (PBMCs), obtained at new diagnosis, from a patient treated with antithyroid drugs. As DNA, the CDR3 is TGTGCCAGCAGTTTATACGAGGGAGTTGGCCACGAGCAGTACTTC. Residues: CASSLYEGVGHEQYF.